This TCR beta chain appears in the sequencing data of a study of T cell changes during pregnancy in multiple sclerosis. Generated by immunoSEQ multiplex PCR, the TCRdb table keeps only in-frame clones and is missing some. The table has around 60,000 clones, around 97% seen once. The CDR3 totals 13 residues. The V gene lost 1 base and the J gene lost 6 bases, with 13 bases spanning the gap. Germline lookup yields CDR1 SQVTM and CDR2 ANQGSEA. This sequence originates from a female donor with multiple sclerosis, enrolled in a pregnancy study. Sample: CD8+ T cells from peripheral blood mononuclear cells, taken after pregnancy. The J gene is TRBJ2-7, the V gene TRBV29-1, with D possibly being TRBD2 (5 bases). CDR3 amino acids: CSVEAEDGIEQYF. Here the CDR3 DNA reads TGCAGCGTTGAAGCGGAGGATGGTATCGAGCAGTACTTC.